The 5 T cell receptor beta chains in this list originate from one sample, sequenced in a study of blood T cell repertoires in COVID-19. Only in-frame clones appear in the TCRdb table, and some are missing; sequencing was by immunoSEQ multiplex PCR. The data contain 70,000 to 100,000 clones, 90% of them singletons. Material: peripheral blood. The receptors were sampled from a man in his sixties with acute or convalescent COVID-19.

V gene TRBV3-1 (or the pseudogene TRBV3-2) combines with J gene TRBJ1-6; no definite D call. Germline V lookup: CDR1 LGHDT, CDR2 YNNKEL (reference sequence). Trimming pared 5 bases from V and 7 bases from J, leaving 9 bases between. The CDR3 runs 13 residues. The CDR3 loop is CASSAGGNSPLHF. The CDR3 nucleotides read TGTGCCAGCAGCGCCGGAGGGAATTCACCCCTCCACTTT.

CDR3 nucleotides: TGTGCCAGCAGTGAATCAATTGGAGGGGTCGATCAGCCCCAGCATTTT. This translates into CASSESIGGVDQPQHF. The chain has TRBV25-1 and TRBJ1-5, with D possibly TRBD1 on 5 matching bases. V was pared by 1 base and J by 5 bases, with 15 bases between. This CDR3 region has 16 residues. The germline V gene has CDR1 MGHDK and CDR2 SYGVNS. Variable domain in full (rest from reference TRBV25-1 and TRBJ1-5): EADIYQTPRYLVIGTGKKITLECSQTMGHDKMYWYQQDPGMELHLIHYSYGVNSTEKGDLSSESTVSRIRTEHFPLTLESARPSHTSQYLCASSESIGGVDQPQHFGDGTRLSIL.

The V gene is TRBV5-5, the J gene TRBJ2-5; TRBD2 might be the D (5 bases). Germline loops: CDR1 SGHKS, CDR2 YYEKEE (reference sequence). This CDR3 comprises 14 residues. V was trimmed by 0 bases and J by 5 bases, leaving 11 bases between them. The CDR3 loop is CASSLGAGGETQYF. CDR3 nucleotide sequence: TGTGCCAGCAGCTTGGGGGCAGGCGGGGAGACCCAGTACTTC. Based on the CDR3 plus reference TRBV5-5 and TRBJ2-5, the full variable domain is DAGVTQSPTHLIKTRGQQVTLRCSPISGHKSVSWYQQVLGQGPQFIFQYYEKEERGRGNFPDRFSARQFPNYSSELNVNALLLGDSALYLCASSLGAGGETQYFGPGTRLLVL.

This clone has just a few counts. The rearrangement links TRBV6-6 to TRBJ2-2; TRBD2 might be the D (5 bases). This CDR3 is built from 14 residues. Germline CDR1 MNHNY, CDR2 SVGAGI (reference sequence). V lost 4 bases and J lost 2, with 8 bases in between. The CDR3 sequence: CASSSAGNTGELFF. Here the CDR3 DNA reads TGTGCCAGCAGTTCTGCGGGCAACACCGGGGAGCTGTTTTTT.

The chain couples TRBV5-6 to TRBJ1-3; TRBD1 might be the D (5 bases). The V gene's germline CDR1 is SGHDT and CDR2 YYEEEE. The ends were cut back, 2 bases at V and 4 bases at J, with 10 bases in the middle. The CDR3 extends over 14 amino acids. The CDR3 reads CASSFQGFGNTIYF. CDR3 in DNA: TGTGCCAGCAGCTTCCAGGGTTTCGGAAACACCATATATTTT.